The rows below give T cell receptor beta chains drawn from one sample of a study of T cell changes during pregnancy in multiple sclerosis. The repertoire was sequenced with immunoSEQ multiplex PCR; TCRdb's copy has only in-frame clones and lacks some. The profile shows about 84,000 clones, approximately 93% of them singletons. Sequencing used peripheral blood, obtained in the second trimester of pregnancy. Every receptor here comes from a female donor in good health, enrolled as a control in a pregnancy study. The CDR3 runs from the conserved cysteine through the conserved F or W.

v_gene	j_gene	CDR3aa
TRBV7-9	TRBJ2-1	CASSQGVGEQFF
TRBV5-4	TRBJ2-3	CASSLAMGQGAADTQYF
TRBV27	TRBJ1-2	CASSLTGSYGYTF
TRBV6-6	TRBJ2-5	CASSYSDRVVQETQYF
TRBV11-1	TRBJ1-2	CASSSQAGGPYGYTF
TRBV9	TRBJ2-7	CASSPNHRGQGAYEQYF
TRBV5-1	TRBJ2-7	CASSEGLAATYEQYF
TRBV19	TRBJ1-2	CASSPNPGQIYGYTF
TRBV5-1	TRBJ2-1	CASSSGTVGDEQFF
TRBV13	NA	CASSLVSSKYEQYF
TRBV28	TRBJ2-1	CASGEVERAMNEQFF
TRBV28	TRBJ2-7	CASNRPGLGHEQYF